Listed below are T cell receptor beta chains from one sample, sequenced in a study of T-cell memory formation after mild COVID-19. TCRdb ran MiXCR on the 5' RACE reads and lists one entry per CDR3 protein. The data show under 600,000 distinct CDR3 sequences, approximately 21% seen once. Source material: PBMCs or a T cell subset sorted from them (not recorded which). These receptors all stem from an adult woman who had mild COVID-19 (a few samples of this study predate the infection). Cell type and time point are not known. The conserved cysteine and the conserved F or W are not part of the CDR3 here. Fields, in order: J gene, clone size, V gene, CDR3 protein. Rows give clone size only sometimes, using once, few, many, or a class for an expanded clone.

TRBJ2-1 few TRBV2 ASTILGTGYNEQF
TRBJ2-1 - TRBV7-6 ASSFLAGENEQF
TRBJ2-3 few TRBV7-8 ASSLARLAGDDTQY
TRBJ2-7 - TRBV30 AWSLRERSYEQY
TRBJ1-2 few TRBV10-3 AISETPGLPPPYSYGYT
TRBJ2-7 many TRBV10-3 AISENYEQY
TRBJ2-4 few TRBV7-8 ASGTQELAKNIQY
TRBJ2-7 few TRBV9 ASSVDVGGVYEQY
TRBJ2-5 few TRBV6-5 ASSYGSRGTRATQY
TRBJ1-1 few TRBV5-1 ASSAGVRTVNTEAF
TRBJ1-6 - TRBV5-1 ASSLWDKGNSPLH
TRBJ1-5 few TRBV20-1 SARGGWGSNQPQH
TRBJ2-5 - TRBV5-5 ASSYVGQGKETQY
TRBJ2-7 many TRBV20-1 SARGRVKTYEQY
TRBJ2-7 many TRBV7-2 ASSLESGTGEQY
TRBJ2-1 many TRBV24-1 ATSDYRQGLSSYNEQF
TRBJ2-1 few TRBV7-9 ASSFSRGRNEQF
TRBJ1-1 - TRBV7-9 ASSPTLGTEAF
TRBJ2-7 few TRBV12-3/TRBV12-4 ASSFRTDTEQY
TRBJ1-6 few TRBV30 AWSPGRVYGSPLH
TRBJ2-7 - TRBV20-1 SASFLLSGEHEQY
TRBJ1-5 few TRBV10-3 AIGQGIDQPQH
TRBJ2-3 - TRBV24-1 ATSDFGSGGADTQY
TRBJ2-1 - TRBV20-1 SARGREGLNNEQF
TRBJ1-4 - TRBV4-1 ASSQGDRTEKLF
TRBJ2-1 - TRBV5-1 ASSLEGADEQF
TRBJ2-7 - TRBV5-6 ASSSPGGLGEQY
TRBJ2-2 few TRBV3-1 ASSHGGELF